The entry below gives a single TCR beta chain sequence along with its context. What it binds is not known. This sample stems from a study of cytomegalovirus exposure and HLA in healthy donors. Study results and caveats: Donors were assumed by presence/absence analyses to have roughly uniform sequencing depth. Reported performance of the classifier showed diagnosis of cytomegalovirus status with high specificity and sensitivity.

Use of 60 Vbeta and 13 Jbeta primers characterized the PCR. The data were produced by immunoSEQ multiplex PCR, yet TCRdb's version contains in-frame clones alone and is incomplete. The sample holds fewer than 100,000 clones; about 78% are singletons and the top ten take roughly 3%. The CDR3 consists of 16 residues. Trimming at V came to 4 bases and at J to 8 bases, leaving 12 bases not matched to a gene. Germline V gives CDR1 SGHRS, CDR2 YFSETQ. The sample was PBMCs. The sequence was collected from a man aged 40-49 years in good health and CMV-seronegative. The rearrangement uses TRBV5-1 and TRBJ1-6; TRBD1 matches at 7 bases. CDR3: CASSQSPTGLDSPLHF. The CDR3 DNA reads TGCGCCAGCAGCCAATCACCGACAGGGCTGGATTCACCCCTCCACTTT.